This T cell receptor (beta chain) was identified during a study of blood T cell repertoires in COVID-19. Overall study context: Samples came from the United States, Italy and Spain, spanning acute and convalescent COVID-19. PBMCs, B-cell-depleted T cells, or T cells were the source of the cDNA or gDNA that made up the material.

This CDR3 has 14 amino acids. Germline assignment: CDR1 KGHDR and CDR2 SFDVKD. The ends lost 8 bases at V and 6 bases at J; junction bases unmatched: 6. Original processing notes: The assay estimated nucleated cells by amplifying reference gene primers. Sequenced by immunoSEQ multiplex PCR; TCRdb stores in-frame clones only, minus some. D and trimming come from the DNA, and the V and J calls and clone size come from that table. The sample lists around 180,000 clones; about 87% were seen once. The clonotype comes from a man between 60 and 75 years old with acute or convalescent COVID-19. V gene TRBV24-1 combines with J gene TRBJ1-4; 9 bases are shared with TRBD1. The sequenced sample was peripheral blood. CDR3 DNA sequence: TGTGCCACCAAACCGGGACAGGGAGATGAAAAACTGTTTTTT. Its translation is CATKPGQGDEKLFF.